The TCR beta chain described here comes from a study of T cells in Graves' hyperthyroidism and ophthalmopathy (dated by TCRdb to the late 2010s). Background on the whole study: Peripheral blood was sampled at the time of initial diagnosis, prior to any treatment. Thyroid tissue and blood T-cell repertoires from roughly 6 Graves' hyperthyroidism patients were also compared in the study. Whether ophthalmopathy could be predicted prospectively was tested in an independent validation cohort made up of about 18 hyperthyroidism patients plus 17 patients who later progressed to ophthalmopathy. Once sampling was done, hyperthyroidism patients were given methimazole at a starting dose of 30 mg daily, whereas ophthalmopathy patients were given high-dose intravenous methylprednisolone. For training and testing, the 100 or so patients in the discovery cohort were randomly divided in a 7:3 ratio. The paper reports TCR Vbeta CDR3 sequencing of more than 120 peripheral blood samples: around 41 ophthalmopathy, over 70 hyperthyroidism and roughly 17 progressor patients. To identify TCR V-J signatures that set the groups apart, the researchers used a discovery cohort of about a hundred patients, made up of 43 with Graves' ophthalmopathy and around 58 with stable Graves' hyperthyroidism. Study-wide findings and limitations: Blood samples also contained most of the expanded thyroid clonotypes (frequency above 0.001), which suggests that blood repertoires may reflect thyroid immune responses. A model built on a 13 V-J signature distinguished ophthalmopathy from stable hyperthyroidism, reaching 85% to 90% sensitivity and about 81% specificity in cross-validation and 80%/75% in testing. In validation, the model predicted progression to ophthalmopathy with approximately 69% sensitivity and 72% to 85% specificity, a median of 6.5 months before onset. No statistical method was used to fix the sample size in advance, and group allocation was not hidden from the investigators.

The germline V gene yields MDHEN for CDR1 and SYDVKM for CDR2. The CDR3, from cysteine to phenylalanine, totals 16 residues. The entry retains the CDR3 DNA only, 48 bases that are in frame from base 1. Trimming takes 1 base from V and 5 bases from J, and the germline ends sit 15 bases apart. Many counts were recorded for this clonotype. The antigen it recognizes is unknown. The sample holds no much larger clone one base away, and base qualities are not on file. Amplification of TCR beta CDR3 regions was carried out from RNA transcripts. The TCR CDR3 was subjected to a first round of RT-PCR using the HTBI primer set and the Qiagen OneStep RT-PCR kit. The libraries were constructed in a second round of multiplex PCR and then size-selected and purified. Paired-end sequencing of the libraries was performed with 100 bp reads on an Illumina HiSeq2000. On the study's bioinformatics: SOAPnuke was used to process the raw data, throwing out any read that contained adapters or uncalled bases, had a mean Phred below 15, or lacked an exact constant-primer or identifier match. High-quality paired reads were merged with COPE v1.2.5, and unique nucleotide sequences were defined as clonotypes. MiTCR v1.1 was used to align the clonotypes against IMGT TRBV, TRBD and TRBJ reference segments. The analysis was restricted to V-J combinations with a frequency above 0.0001, which together covered 99% to 99.2% of the repertoires. The TCS score was defined as the ratio of F50 (clonal expansion) to E x V (chaos), calculated using BLOSUM62-based TCRdist between CDR3 peptides within each V-J. Welch's t-statistics and random forest reduced roughly 540 V-J features to 10 to 15, which were used in a naive Bayes classifier (R e1071). TCRdb cleaned the public reads at Q25 with fastp, built clones with MiXCR and kept in-frame beta chains. For every CDR3 protein sequence, its rows merge into one entry that carries the most common genes and DNA. None of the V and J calls come from the authors' own analysis; TCRdb made them. The sample table shows 300,000 to 450,000 distinct CDR3 sequences, and approximately 13% are seen once. Of the sample, about 9.1% falls within the top ten clones.

Graves' hyperthyroidism was defined as stable when no progression to ophthalmopathy occurred over 18 months of follow-up. Hyperthyroidism patients were aged 18 to 65 years and newly diagnosed, with disease duration of less than 2 months. The study excluded patients with uncontrolled infections, other autoimmune diseases, pregnancy or lactation. Diagnoses were based on clinical symptoms, serum thyroxine and TRAb, thyroid ultrasound and orbital computed tomography. PBMCs were separated from about 10 ml of fresh peripheral blood using Ficoll-Paque density gradient centrifugation. Total RNA was extracted with Trizol reagent, and quality was checked on an Agilent 2100 Bioanalyzer.

The source of this sequence is a woman younger than 30 with Graves' hyperthyroidism. The sample comprised blood. This sequence uses TRBV28 and TRBJ2-1; TRBD2 is a possible D gene, resting on 5 matching bases. CDR3 loop: CASSLSAGLNNNEQFF. The DNA reads as follows: TGTGCCAGCAGTTTATCTGCAGGACTGAATAACAATGAGCAGTTCTTC.